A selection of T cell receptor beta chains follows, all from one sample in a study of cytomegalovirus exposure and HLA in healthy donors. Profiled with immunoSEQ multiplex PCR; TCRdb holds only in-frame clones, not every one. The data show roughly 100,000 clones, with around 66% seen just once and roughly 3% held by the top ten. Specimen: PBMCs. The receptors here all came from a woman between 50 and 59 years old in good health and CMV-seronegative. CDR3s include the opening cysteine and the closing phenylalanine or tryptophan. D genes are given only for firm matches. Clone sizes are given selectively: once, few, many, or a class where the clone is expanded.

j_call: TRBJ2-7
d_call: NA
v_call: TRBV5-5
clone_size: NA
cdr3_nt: TGTGCCAGCAGCTTTGAACTAGTTGCGTCCTACGAGCAGTACTTC
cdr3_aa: CASSFELVASYEQYF

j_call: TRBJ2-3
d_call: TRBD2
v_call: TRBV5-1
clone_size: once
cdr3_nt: TGCGCCAGCAGCTCCGGGAGGGTCACAGATACGCAGTATTTT
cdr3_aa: CASSSGRVTDTQYF

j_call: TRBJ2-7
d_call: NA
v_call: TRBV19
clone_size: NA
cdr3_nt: TGTGCCAGTAGTCCAACCCCCTCCTACGAGCGGTACTTC
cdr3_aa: CASSPTPSYERYF

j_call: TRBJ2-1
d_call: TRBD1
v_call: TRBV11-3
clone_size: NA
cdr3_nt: TGTGCCAGCAGCTCCAGGGGGTATAATGAGCAGTTCTTC
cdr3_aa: CASSSRGYNEQFF

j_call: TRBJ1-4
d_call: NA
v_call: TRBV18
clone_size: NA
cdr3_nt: TGTGCCAGCTCGCCGCGGGGAATGGATGAAAAACTGTTTTTT
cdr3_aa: CASSPRGMDEKLFF

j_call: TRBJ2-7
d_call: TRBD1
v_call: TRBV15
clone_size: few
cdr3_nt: TGTGCCACCAGCGGCCCCTTTGGGACAGACTACGAGCAGTACTTC
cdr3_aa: CATSGPFGTDYEQYF

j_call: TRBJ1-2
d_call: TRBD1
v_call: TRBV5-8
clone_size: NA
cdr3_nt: TGTGCCAGCAGCTCGGGACAGGGCTATGGCTACACCTTC
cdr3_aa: CASSSGQGYGYTF

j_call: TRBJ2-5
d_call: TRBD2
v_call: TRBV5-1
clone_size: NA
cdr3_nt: TGCGCCAGCAGCCAAATAGCGGGCGTAACTCAAGAGACCCAGTACTTC
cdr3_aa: CASSQIAGVTQETQYF

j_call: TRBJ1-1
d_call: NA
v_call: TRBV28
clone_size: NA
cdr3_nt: TGTGCCAGCAGTGAGACAGGTGGCCCTGGGACTGAAGCTTTCTTT
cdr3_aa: CASSETGGPGTEAFF

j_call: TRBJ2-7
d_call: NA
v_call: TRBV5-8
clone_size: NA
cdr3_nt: TGTGCCAGCAGTCTCTTGGACACATACGAGCAGTACTTC
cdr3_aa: CASSLLDTYEQYF

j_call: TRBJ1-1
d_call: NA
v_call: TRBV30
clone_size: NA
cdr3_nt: TGTGCCTGGGAGTTGAACACTGAAGCTTTCTTT
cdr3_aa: CAWELNTEAFF

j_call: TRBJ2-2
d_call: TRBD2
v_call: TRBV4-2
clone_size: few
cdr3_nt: TGTGCCAGCGCCCTACTAGCGGGGCAACCTTTTAGGACCGGGGAGCTGTTTTTT
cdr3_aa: CASALLAGQPFRTGELFF

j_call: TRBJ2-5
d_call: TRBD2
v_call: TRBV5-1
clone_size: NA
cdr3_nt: TGCGCCAGCAGCCCCGGGACTAGCGGGAGTCCGGGTCAAGAGACCCAGTACTTC
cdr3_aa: CASSPGTSGSPGQETQYF

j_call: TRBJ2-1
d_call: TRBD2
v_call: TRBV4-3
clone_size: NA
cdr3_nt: TGCGCCAGCAGCCAAGAGTCTAGCGGGAGGGCCGGGTCCCGATACAATGAGCAGTTCTTC
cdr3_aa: CASSQESSGRAGSRYNEQFF

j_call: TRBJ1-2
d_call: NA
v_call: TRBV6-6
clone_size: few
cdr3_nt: TGTGCCAGCAGTCTCTCCCAGGGAGGCTACACCTTC
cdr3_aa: CASSLSQGGYTF

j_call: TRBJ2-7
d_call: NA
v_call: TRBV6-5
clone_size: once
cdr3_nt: TGTGCCAGCATGGGGGCAGTTTCCTACGAGCAGTACTTC
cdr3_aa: CASMGAVSYEQYF

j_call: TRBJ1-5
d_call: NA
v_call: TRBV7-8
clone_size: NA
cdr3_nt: TGTGCCAGCAGCACACGGGCGGGAGTCGGAAATCAGCCCCAGCATTTT
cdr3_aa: CASSTRAGVGNQPQHF

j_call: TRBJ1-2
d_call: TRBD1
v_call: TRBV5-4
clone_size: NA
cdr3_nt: TGTGCCAGCAGCCATTCCACAGGGGAAGCTGGCTACACCTTC
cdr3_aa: CASSHSTGEAGYTF

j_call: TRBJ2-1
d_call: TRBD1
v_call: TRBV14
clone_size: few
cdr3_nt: TGTGCCAGCAGCCCAGGACAGGGGAGATACAATGAGCAGTTCTTC
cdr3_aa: CASSPGQGRYNEQFF

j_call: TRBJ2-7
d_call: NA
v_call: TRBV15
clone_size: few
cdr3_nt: TGTGCCACCAGCAGAGGACTAAACTACGAGCAGTACTTC
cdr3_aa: CATSRGLNYEQYF

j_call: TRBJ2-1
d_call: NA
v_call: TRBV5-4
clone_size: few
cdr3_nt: TGTGCCAGCAAGGACTCATCCTACAATGAGCAGTTCTTC
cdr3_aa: CASKDSSYNEQFF

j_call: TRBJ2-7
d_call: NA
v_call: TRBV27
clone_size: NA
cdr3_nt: TGTGCCAGCAGTTTAGAGGGGGAACAGGGCATCCCCTACGAGCAGTACTTC
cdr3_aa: CASSLEGEQGIPYEQYF

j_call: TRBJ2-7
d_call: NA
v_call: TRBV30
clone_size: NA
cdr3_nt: TGTGCCTGGAGTCACGGGCAGGGGCTCGACGAGCAGTACTTC
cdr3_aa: CAWSHGQGLDEQYF

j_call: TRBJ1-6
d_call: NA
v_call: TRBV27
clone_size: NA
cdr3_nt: TGTGCCAGCAGTACACAGGGTCCGAATTCACCCCTCCACTTT
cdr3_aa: CASSTQGPNSPLHF

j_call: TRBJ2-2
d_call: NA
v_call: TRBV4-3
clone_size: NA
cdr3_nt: TGCGCCAGCAGTCTCGACAGAGCCGGGGAGCTGTTTTTT
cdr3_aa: CASSLDRAGELFF

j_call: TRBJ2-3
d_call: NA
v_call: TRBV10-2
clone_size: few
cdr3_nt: TGCGCCAGCAGCGACTCACGCACAGATACGCAGTATTTT
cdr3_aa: CASSDSRTDTQYF

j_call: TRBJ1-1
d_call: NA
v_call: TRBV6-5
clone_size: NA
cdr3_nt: TGTGCCAGCAGTTACTCGGAGGGCATGAACACTGAAGCTTTCTTT
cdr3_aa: CASSYSEGMNTEAFF

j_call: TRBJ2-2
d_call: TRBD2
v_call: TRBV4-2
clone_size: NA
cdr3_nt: TGTGCCAGCAGCCAAGTTGGACTAGCGAACACCGGGGAGCTGTTTTTT
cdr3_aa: CASSQVGLANTGELFF

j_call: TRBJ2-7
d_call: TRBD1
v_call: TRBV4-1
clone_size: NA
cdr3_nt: TGCGCCAGCAGCTCCGGGACAGGGACGTACGAGCAGTACTTC
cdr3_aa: CASSSGTGTYEQYF

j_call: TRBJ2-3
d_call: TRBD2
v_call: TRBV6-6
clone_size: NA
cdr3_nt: TGTGCCAGCGAACTAGCGGGGGGGGCAGATACGCAGTATTTT
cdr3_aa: CASELAGGADTQYF

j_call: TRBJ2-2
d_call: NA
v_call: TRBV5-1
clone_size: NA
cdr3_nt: TGCGCCAGCAGCGGGACGGGACTTGTCGGGGAGCTGTTTTTT
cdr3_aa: CASSGTGLVGELFF

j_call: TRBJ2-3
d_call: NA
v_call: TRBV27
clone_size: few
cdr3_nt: TGTGCCAGCAGTTTCCCCGGCACAGATACGCAGTATTTT
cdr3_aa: CASSFPGTDTQYF

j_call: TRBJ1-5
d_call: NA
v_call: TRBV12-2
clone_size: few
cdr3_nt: TGTGCAAGTCGCTTTGGACAGGGCGAAGGTCAGCCCCAGCATTTT
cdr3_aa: CASRFGQGEGQPQHF

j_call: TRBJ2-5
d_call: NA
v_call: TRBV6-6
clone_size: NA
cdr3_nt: TGTGCCAGCACCCGAAGGGGAGGGGGGGAGACCCAGTACTTC
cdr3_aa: CASTRRGGGETQYF

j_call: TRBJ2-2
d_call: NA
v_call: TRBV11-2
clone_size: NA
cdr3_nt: TGTGCCAGCACACAAAACGGGGAGCTGTTTTTT
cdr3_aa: CASTQNGELFF